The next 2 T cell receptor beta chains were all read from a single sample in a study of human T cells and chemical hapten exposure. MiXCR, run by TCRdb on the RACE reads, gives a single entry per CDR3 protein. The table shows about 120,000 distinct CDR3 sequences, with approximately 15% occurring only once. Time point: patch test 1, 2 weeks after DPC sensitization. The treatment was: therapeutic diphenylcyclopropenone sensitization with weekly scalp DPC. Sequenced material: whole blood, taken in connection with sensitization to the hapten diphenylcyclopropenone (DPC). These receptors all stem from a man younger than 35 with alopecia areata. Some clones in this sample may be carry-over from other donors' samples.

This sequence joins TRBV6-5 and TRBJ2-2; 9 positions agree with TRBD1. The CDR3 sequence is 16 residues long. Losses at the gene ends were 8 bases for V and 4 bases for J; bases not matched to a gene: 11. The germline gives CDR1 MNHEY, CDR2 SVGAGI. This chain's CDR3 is CASALPGTGPTGELFF. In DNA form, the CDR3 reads TGTGCCAGCGCCCTTCCCGGGACAGGGCCCACCGGGGAGCTGTTTTTT.

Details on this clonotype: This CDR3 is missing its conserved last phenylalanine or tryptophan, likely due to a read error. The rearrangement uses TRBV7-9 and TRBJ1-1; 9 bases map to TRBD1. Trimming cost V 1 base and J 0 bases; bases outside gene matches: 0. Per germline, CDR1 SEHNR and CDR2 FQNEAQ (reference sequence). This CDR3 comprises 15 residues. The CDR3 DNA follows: TGTGCCAGCAGCTTAGGGGACAGGGTGAACACTGAAGCTTTCTTA. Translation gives CASSLGDRVNTEAFL.